A selection of T cell receptor beta chains follows, all from one sample in a study of blood T cells in healthy people across ages. TCRdb processed the 5' RACE reads anew with MiXCR; each CDR3 protein has one entry. Here the sample spans 1.5 million or so distinct CDR3 sequences, approximately 43% being singletons. Sequencing was done on a sample of blood. The receptors originated from a woman between 18 and 30 years old in good health. The CDR3 runs from the conserved cysteine through the conserved F or W. D genes are given only for firm matches. Size tells how often a clone was seen (once, few, many) or the class of an expanded clone, and some rows leave it out.

TRBJ1-4	NA	TRBD1	TRBV7-8	CASSFRQGANEKLFF	TGTGCCAGCAGCTTTCGACAGGGGGCTAATGAAAAACTGTTTTTT
TRBJ2-1	NA	NA	TRBV4-1	CASSLAPAGSNNEQFF	TGCGCCAGCAGCCTCGCACCGGCAGGGTCCAACAATGAGCAGTTCTTC
TRBJ2-1	NA	NA	TRBV12-5	CASGLGYNKQFF	TGTGCTAGTGGTTTGGGATACAATAAGCAGTTCTTC
TRBJ1-1	NA	NA	TRBV20-1	CSARDYRKNTEAFF	TGCAGTGCTAGAGATTATCGCAAGAACACTGAAGCTTTCTTT
TRBJ2-1	NA	NA	TRBV12-3/TRBV12-4	CASSLSIGGIEQFF	TGTGCCAGCAGTTTGTCAATTGGGGGGATTGAGCAGTTCTTC
TRBJ2-7	NA	NA	TRBV7-9	CASSFPGPRSYEQYF	TGTGCCAGCAGCTTTCCGGGTCCCCGCTCCTACGAGCAGTACTTC
TRBJ2-1	few	TRBD2	TRBV2	CASQRDEAGGYNEQFF	TGTGCCAGCCAAAGAGACGAAGCGGGGGGATACAATGAGCAGTTCTTC
TRBJ2-3	few	NA	TRBV6-2/TRBV6-3	CASSYSALVKPDTQYF	TGTGCCAGCAGTTACAGTGCGTTAGTTAAGCCAGATACGCAGTATTTT
TRBJ1-2	many	NA	TRBV29-1	CSGGENYGYTF	TGCAGCGGGGGAGAAAACTATGGCTACACCTTC
TRBJ2-1	few	TRBD2	TRBV7-9	CASSGRLALGGNEQFF	TGTGCCAGCAGCGGACGACTAGCCTTGGGTGGTAATGAGCAGTTCTTC
TRBJ2-2	NA	NA	TRBV20-1	CSARELYTGELFF	TGCAGTGCTAGAGAACTATACACCGGGGAGCTGTTTTTT
TRBJ2-3	NA	TRBD2	TRBV4-1	CASNPGLAGATDTQYF	TGCGCCAGCAACCCGGGACTAGCGGGAGCCACAGATACGCAGTATTTT
TRBJ2-7	NA	NA	TRBV3-1	CASSQPGTSDQYF	TGTGCCAGCAGCCAACCTGGGACTTCCGACCAGTACTTC
TRBJ1-1	NA	NA	TRBV6-1	CASRWNTEAFF	TGTGCCAGCAGATGGAACACTGAAGCTTTCTTT
TRBJ2-1	NA	TRBD2	TRBV6-6	CASSPQLAGGEQFF	TGTGCCAGCAGTCCCCAGCTAGCGGGGGGTGAGCAGTTCTTC
TRBJ2-1	NA	NA	TRBV20-1	CSARDPSRSYNEQFF	TGCAGTGCTAGAGACCCTAGCAGATCCTACAATGAGCAGTTCTTC
TRBJ2-7	many	NA	TRBV6-6	CASRGGSSYEQYF	TGTGCCAGCAGAGGGGGAAGCTCCTACGAGCAGTACTTC
TRBJ2-3	few	TRBD2	TRBV20-1	CSARRIAGGSTDTQYF	TGCAGTGCTAGAAGAATAGCGGGGGGTTCCACAGATACGCAGTATTTT
TRBJ1-5	NA	TRBD1	TRBV12-3/TRBV12-4	CASRETGGAQPQHF	TGTGCCAGCAGAGAGACAGGGGGGGCTCAGCCCCAGCATTTT